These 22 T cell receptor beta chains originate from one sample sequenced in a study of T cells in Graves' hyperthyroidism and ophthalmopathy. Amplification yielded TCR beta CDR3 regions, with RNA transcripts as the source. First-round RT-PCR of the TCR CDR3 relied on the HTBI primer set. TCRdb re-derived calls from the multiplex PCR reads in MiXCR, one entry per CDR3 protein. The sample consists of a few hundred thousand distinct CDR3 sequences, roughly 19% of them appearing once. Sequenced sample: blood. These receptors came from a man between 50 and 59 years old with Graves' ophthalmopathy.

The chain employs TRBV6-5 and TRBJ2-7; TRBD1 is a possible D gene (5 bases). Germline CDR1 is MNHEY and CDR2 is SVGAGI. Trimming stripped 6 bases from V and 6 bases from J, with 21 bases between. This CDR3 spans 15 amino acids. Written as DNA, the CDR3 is TGTGCCAGCAGCTTAACCGGGCCCCAGGGAAGCGAGCAGTACTTC. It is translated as CASSLTGPQGSEQYF.

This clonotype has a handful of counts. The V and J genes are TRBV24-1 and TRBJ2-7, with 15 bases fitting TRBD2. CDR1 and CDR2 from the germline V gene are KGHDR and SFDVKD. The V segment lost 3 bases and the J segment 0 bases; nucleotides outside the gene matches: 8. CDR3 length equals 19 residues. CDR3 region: CATSDTRTSGRAGSYEQYF. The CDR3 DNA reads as TGTGCCACCAGTGATACCCGGACTAGCGGGAGGGCCGGCTCCTACGAGCAGTACTTC.

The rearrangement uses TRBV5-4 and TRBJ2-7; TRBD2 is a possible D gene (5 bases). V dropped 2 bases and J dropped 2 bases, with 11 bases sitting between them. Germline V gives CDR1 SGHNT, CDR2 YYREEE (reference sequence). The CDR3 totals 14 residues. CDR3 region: CASSFVGEAYEQYF. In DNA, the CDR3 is TGTGCCAGCAGCTTCGTGGGAGAAGCCTACGAGCAGTACTTC.

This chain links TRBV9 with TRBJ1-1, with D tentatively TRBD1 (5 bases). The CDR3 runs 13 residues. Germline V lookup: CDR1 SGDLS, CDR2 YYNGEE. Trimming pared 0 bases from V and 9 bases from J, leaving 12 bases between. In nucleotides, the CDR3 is TGTGCCAGCAGCGTAGGGGGCCGCGGAAAAGCTTTCTTT. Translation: CASSVGGRGKAFF.

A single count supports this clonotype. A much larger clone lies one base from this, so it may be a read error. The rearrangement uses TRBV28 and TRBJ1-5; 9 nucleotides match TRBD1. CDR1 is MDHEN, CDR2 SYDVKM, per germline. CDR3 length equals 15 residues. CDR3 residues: CASRPNRGPNQSQHF. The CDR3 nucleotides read TGTGCCAGCAGACCAAACAGGGGGCCCAATCAGTCCCAGCATTTT.

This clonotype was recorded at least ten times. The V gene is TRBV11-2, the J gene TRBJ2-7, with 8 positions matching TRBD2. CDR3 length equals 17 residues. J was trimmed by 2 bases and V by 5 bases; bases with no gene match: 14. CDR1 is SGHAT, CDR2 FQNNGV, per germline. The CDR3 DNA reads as TGTGCCAGCAGCCCGGTGAGCATAGCGGGAAGACCCTACGAGCAGTACTTC. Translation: CASSPVSIAGRPYEQYF.

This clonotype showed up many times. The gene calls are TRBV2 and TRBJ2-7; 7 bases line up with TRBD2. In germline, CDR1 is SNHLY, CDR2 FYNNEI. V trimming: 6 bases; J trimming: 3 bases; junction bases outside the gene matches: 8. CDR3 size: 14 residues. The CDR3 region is CASRPGTMGYEQYF. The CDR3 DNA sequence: TGTGCCAGCAGGCCCGGGACTATGGGCTACGAGCAGTACTTC.

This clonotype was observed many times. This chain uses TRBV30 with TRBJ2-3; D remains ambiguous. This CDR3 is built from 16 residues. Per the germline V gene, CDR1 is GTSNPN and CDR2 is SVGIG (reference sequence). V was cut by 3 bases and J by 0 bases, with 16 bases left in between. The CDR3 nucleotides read TGTGCCTGGAGCCCCCCCGGAAGAGTAAGCACAGATACGCAGTATTTT. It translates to CAWSPPGRVSTDTQYF. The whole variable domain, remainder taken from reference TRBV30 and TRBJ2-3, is SQTIHQWPATLVQPVGSPLSLECTVEGTSNPNLYWYRQAAGRGLQLLFYSVGIGQISSEVPQNLSASRPQDRQFILSSKKLLLSDSGFYLCAWSPPGRVSTDTQYFGPGTRLTVL.

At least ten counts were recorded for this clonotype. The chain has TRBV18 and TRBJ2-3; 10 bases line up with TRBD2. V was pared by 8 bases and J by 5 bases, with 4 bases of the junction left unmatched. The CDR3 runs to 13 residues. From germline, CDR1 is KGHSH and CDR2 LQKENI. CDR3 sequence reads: CASLAGVRDTQYF. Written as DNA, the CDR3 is TGTGCCAGCCTAGCGGGAGTAAGAGATACGCAGTATTTT.

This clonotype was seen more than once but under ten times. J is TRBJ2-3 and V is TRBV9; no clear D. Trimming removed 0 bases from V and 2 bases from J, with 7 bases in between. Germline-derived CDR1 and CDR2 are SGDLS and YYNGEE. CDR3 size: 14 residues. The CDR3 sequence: CASSVATYTDTQYF. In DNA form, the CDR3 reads TGTGCCAGCAGCGTAGCCACCTACACAGATACGCAGTATTTT.

The CDR3 DNA follows: TGTGCCAGCAGCTTAACGAGGGACAATGAGCAGTTCTTC. Translated, it gives CASSLTRDNEQFF. V gene TRBV7-3 combines with J gene TRBJ2-1, with TRBD2 as a possible D gene (5 bases). The germline CDR1 and CDR2 sequences are SGHTA and FQGTGA. The length of the CDR3 is 13 residues. V lost 0 bases to trimming and J lost 5 bases, with 5 bases between them.

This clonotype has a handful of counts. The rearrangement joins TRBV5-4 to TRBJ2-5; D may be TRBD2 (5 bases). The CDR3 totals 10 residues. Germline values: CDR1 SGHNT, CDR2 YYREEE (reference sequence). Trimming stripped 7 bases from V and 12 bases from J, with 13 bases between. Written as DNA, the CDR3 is TGTGCCAGCTTGAACGCGGGCGAGTACTTC. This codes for CASLNAGEYF.

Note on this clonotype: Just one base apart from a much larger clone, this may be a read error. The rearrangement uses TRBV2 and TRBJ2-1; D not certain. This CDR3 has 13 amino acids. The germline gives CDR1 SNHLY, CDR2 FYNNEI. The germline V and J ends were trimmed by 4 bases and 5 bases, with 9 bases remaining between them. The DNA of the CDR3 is TGTGCCAGCAGTGTTACTAACCACAATGAGCAGTTCTTC. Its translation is CASSVTNHNEQFF.

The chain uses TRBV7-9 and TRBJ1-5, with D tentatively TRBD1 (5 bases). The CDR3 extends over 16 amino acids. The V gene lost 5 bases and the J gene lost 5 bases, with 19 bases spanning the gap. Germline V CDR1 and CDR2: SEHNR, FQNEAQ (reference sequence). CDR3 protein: CASSDSGGPSDQPQHF. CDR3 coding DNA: TGTGCCAGCAGCGACAGCGGGGGTCCGAGTGATCAGCCCCAGCATTTT.

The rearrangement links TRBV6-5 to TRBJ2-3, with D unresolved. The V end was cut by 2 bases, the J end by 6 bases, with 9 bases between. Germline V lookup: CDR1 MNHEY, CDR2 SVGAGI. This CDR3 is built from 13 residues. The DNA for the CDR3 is TGTGCCAGCAGTTACGCCGAGGCGGATACGCAGTATTTT. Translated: CASSYAEADTQYF.

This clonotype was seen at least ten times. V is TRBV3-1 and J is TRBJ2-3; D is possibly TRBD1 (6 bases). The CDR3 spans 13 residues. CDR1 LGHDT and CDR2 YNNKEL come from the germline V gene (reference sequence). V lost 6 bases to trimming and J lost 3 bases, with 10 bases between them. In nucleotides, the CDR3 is TGTGCCAGCAGACTTCAGGGGACAGATACGCAGTATTTT. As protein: CASRLQGTDTQYF.

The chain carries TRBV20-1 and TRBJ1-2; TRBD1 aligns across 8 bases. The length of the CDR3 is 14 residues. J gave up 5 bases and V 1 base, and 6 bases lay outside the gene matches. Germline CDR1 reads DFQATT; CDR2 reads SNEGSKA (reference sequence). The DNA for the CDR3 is TGCAGTGCTAGAGGGGGGGACAGGAGGTATGGCTACACCTTC. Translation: CSARGGDRRYGYTF.

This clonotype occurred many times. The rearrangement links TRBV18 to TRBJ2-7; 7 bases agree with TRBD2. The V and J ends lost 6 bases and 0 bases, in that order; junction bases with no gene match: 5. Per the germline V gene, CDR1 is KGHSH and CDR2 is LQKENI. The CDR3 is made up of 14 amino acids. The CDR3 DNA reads TGTGCCAGCTCCGGACTAGTCGACTCCTACGAGCAGTACTTC. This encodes CASSGLVDSYEQYF.

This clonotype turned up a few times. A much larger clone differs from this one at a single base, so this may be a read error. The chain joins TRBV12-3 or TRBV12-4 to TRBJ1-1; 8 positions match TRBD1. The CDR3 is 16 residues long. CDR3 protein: CTSSFWTGSGNTEAFF. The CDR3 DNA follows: TGTACCAGCAGTTTTTGGACAGGGTCTGGGAACACTGAAGCTTTCTTT.

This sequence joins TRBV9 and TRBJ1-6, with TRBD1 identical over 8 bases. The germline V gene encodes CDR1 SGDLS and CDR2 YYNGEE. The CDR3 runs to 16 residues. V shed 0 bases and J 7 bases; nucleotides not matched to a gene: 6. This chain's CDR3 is CASSVEGGTGNSPLHF. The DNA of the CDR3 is TGTGCCAGCAGCGTAGAGGGGGGGACAGGAAATTCACCCCTCCACTTT.

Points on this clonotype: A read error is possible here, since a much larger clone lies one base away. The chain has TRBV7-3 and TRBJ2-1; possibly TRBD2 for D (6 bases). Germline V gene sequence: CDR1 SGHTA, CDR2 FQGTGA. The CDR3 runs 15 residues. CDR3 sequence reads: CVSSSWAAGYNEQFF. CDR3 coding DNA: TGTGTCAGCAGCTCTTGGGCAGCGGGTTACAATGAGCAGTTCTTC.

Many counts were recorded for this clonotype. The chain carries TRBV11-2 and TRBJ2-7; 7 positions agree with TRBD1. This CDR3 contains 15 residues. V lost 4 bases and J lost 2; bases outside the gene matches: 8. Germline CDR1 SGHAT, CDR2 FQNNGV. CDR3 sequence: CASSWDGDSPYEQYF. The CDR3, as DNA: TGTGCCAGCAGCTGGGACGGGGACAGCCCCTACGAGCAGTACTTC.